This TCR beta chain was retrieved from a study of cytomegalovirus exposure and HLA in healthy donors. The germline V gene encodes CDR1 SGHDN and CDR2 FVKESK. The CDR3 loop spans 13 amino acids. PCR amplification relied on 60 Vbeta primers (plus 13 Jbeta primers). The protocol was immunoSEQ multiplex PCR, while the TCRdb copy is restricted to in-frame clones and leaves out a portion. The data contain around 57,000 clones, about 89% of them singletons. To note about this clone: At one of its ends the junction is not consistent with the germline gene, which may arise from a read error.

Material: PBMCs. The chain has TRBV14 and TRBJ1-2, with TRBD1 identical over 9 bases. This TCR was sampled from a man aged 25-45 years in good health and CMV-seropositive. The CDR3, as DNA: TGTGCCAGCAGCCAAGATCTCCTTGGGACAGGGATCTTC. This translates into CASSQDLLGTGIF.